The 30 T cell receptor beta chains below come from one sample, sequenced in a study of shared clonotypes between healthy human individuals. Using immunoSEQ multiplex PCR, the repertoire was profiled, and TCRdb retains in-frame clones only, with some absent. Among over a million clones listed, around 78% were seen once. The sequenced sample consisted of memory CD4+ T cells from PBMCs. Specified subset: CD45RA-negative fraction. The receptors stem from a man between 18 and 29 years old in good health. Some clones in this sample may be carry-over from other donors' samples.

The J gene is TRBJ2-7, the V gene TRBV7-6; perhaps TRBD2 as D (5 bases). Germline V gene sequence: CDR1 SGHVS, CDR2 FNYEAQ. The CDR3 sequence is 13 residues long. V lost 5 bases, J lost 3 bases, and 11 bases lay in between. CDR3 in amino acids: CASSPRTGYEQYF. In DNA, the CDR3 is TGTGCCAGCAGCCCCCGGACTGGCTACGAGCAGTACTTC.

Of note for this clone: This sample also contains other DNA sequences that code for the same CDR3. The chain employs TRBV20-1 and TRBJ2-7; the D is unclear. This CDR3 spans 11 amino acids. Trimming removed 6 bases at V and 2 bases at J, with 8 bases between. The germline CDR1 and CDR2 sequences are DFQATT and SNEGSKA (reference sequence). The CDR3 coding sequence is TGCAGTGCGGTTACAGCCTACGAGCAGTACTTC. Translating gives CSAVTAYEQYF.

With respect to this clone: The identical CDR3 is also encoded by other nucleotide sequences in the sample. CDR3 region: CASTRDRGSYNEQFF. In nucleotides, the CDR3 is TGTGCCAGCACCCGGGACCGAGGGTCCTACAATGAGCAGTTCTTC. The chain combines TRBV2 with TRBJ2-1; either TRBD1 or TRBD2 may supply D (5 bases each). With 7 bases removed from V and 1 base from J, the gap between germline ends came to 14 bases. The CDR3 has 15 amino acids. Germline lookup yields CDR1 SNHLY and CDR2 FYNNEI. The full variable domain, in which reference TRBV2 and TRBJ2-1 provide the parts outside the CDR3, is EPEVTQTPSHQVTQMGQEVILRCVPISNHLYFYWYRQILGQKVEFLVSFYNNEISEKSEIFDDQFSVERPDGSNFTLKIRSTKLEDSAMYFCASTRDRGSYNEQFFGPGTRLTVL.

The chain joins TRBV29-1 to TRBJ2-5, with TRBD1 matching over 7 bases. CDR1 and CDR2 (germline): SQVTM, ANQGSEA. The CDR3 runs to 14 residues. The trim removed 4 bases at V and 5 bases at J, leaving 10 bases unmatched. CDR3 sequence (DNA): TGCAGCGTTGCTGTTGGGACAGCCCAGGAGACCCAGTACTTC. As protein: CSVAVGTAQETQYF.

The chain has TRBV27 and TRBJ2-2, with 8 nucleotides matching TRBD2. After removal of 6 bases from V and 4 bases from J, the junction contained 13 bases not matched to a gene. The germline CDR1 and CDR2 sequences are MNHEY and SMNVEV (reference sequence). CDR3 size: 17 residues. In DNA form, the CDR3 reads TGTGCCAGCAGCCGAAAACCAGCGGGAGTTGTCACCGGGGAGCTGTTTTTT. Its translation is CASSRKPAGVVTGELFF.

This clone was counted once. Other DNA variants within this sample encode the same CDR3. This chain uses TRBV19 with TRBJ2-1, with a weak D call TRBD1 (6 bases). Germline CDR1 reads LNHDA; CDR2 reads SQIVND (reference sequence). The CDR3 loop spans 13 amino acids. Trimming left V 5 bases short and J 4 bases short, with 9 bases between. The CDR3 sequence is CASSPRGYNEQFF. The CDR3 nucleotides are TGTGCCAGTAGTCCGAGGGGGTACAATGAGCAGTTCTTC.

Notes on this clone: A read error may explain this, as a much larger clone is one base away. The rearrangement uses TRBV25-1 and TRBJ2-3, with D unresolved. V gave up 8 bases and J gave up 2 bases, with 8 bases separating them. CDR3 length: 12 residues. Germline values: CDR1 MGHDK, CDR2 SYGVNS. The CDR3 DNA reads TGTGCCAGCCGCTTTGACACAGATACGCAGTATTTT. It yields the protein CASRFDTDTQYF. Full variable domain (outside the CDR3, taken from reference TRBV25-1 and TRBJ2-3): EADIYQTPRYLVIGTGKKITLECSQTMGHDKMYWYQQDPGMELHLIHYSYGVNSTEKGDLSSESTVSRIRTEHFPLTLESARPSHTSQYLCASRFDTDTQYFGPGTRLTVL.

The V and J genes are TRBV20-1 and TRBJ2-3; D gene ambiguous. The CDR3 extends over 8 amino acids. Trimming stripped 6 bases from V and 11 bases from J, with 6 bases between. Germline V CDR1 and CDR2: DFQATT, SNEGSKA (reference sequence). CDR3 region: CSADGQYF. The CDR3 DNA reads as TGCAGTGCCGATGGGCAGTATTTT.

CDR3 sequence: CASSPGDRFSGANVLTF. CDR3 bases: TGTGCCAGCAGCCCAGGGGACAGATTCTCTGGGGCCAACGTCCTGACTTTC. The chain couples TRBV11-3 to TRBJ2-6; 7 bases agree with TRBD1. This CDR3 has 17 amino acids. Per germline, CDR1 SGHNT and CDR2 YENEEA. V trimming: 5 bases; J trimming: 0 bases; junction bases outside the gene matches: 7.

The CDR3 nucleotides read TGTGCCAGCCGACAGGAGGCCACCTATGGCTACACCTTC. It yields the protein CASRQEATYGYTF. The V and J genes are TRBV6-5 and TRBJ1-2; a possible D gene is TRBD1 (6 bases). Between the trimmed V and J ends, which lost 8 bases and 4 bases, there was a span of 14 bases. This CDR3 is 13 amino acids long. Germline CDR1 MNHEY, CDR2 SVGAGI.

This rearrangement joins TRBV6-1 to TRBJ2-1; D is ambiguous. V gave up 3 bases and J gave up 3 bases, with 6 bases separating them. The CDR3 spans 13 residues. Germline CDR1 reads MNHNS; CDR2 reads SASEGT. This CDR3 is CASSEAVYNEQFF. The CDR3 bases are TGTGCCAGCAGTGAGGCGGTCTACAATGAGCAGTTCTTC.

This clone was found a few times. This chain links TRBV29-1 with TRBJ1-2; possibly TRBD1 for D (5 bases). Germline V gene lookup returns CDR1 SQVTM and CDR2 ANQGSEA. Trimming stripped 3 bases from V and 4 bases from J, with 9 bases between. The CDR3 has 12 residues. The DNA for the CDR3 is TGCAGCGTTGATATCGGGGGCTATGGCTACACCTTC. This sequence encodes CSVDIGGYGYTF.

V gene TRBV4-1 combines with J gene TRBJ2-7; 13 bases are a match to TRBD2. The CDR3 runs to 14 residues. Germline CDR1 reads MGHRA; CDR2 reads YSYEKL. V was pared by 1 base and J by 6 bases, with 0 bases of the junction left unmatched. The CDR3 loop is CASSQGLAGGEQYF. CDR3 sequence (DNA): TGCGCCAGCAGCCAAGGACTAGCGGGAGGCGAGCAGTACTTC.

This clone was observed many times. This rearrangement joins TRBV28 to TRBJ2-5, with 8 positions matching TRBD2. CDR1 is MDHEN, CDR2 SYDVKM, per germline. The CDR3 has 17 residues. Trimming took 5 bases from V and 1 from J; bases not matched to a gene: 12. The CDR3 coding sequence is TGTGCCAGCAGTCCCGGGGGGGCCCAGCGGGTCCAAGAGACCCAGTACTTC. Its protein is CASSPGGAQRVQETQYF.

The chain has TRBV18 and TRBJ2-1; the match to TRBD2 covers 9 bases. V dropped 8 bases and J dropped 8; count of bases not matched to a gene: 13. This CDR3 has 15 amino acids. CDR1 is KGHSH and CDR2 is LQKENI in the germline V gene. The CDR3 nucleotides are TGTGCCAGCACCTTAGGCGGGAGGGCCGTAGATGAGCAGTTCTTC. Its translation: CASTLGGRAVDEQFF. Together with reference TRBV18 and TRBJ2-1, the CDR3 gives the full variable domain: NAGVMQNPRHLVRRRGQEARLRCSPMKGHSHVYWYRQLPEEGLKFMVYLQKENIIDESGMPKERFSAEFPKEGPSILRIQQVVRGDSAAYFCASTLGGRAVDEQFFGPGTRLTVL.

This rearrangement joins TRBV11-2 to TRBJ1-1; TRBD1 might be the D (5 bases). Germline values: CDR1 SGHAT, CDR2 FQNNGV. CDR3 length equals 15 residues. Trimming removed 4 bases at V and 3 bases at J, with 15 bases between. DNA for the CDR3: TGTGCCAGCAGCTGGCGTGGGTGGGGGGACACTGAAGCTTTCTTT. Protein: CASSWRGWGDTEAFF.

The rearrangement uses TRBV14 and TRBJ2-5, with TRBD2 matching 7 bases. Germline loops: CDR1 SGHDN, CDR2 FVKESK. The CDR3 is 11 residues long. V lost 2 bases, J lost 9 bases, and 0 bases stayed unmatched. This chain's CDR3 is CASSQSGAQYF. For the CDR3, the DNA is TGTGCCAGCAGCCAAAGCGGGGCCCAGTACTTC. Combining the CDR3 with reference TRBV14 and TRBJ2-5 gives the whole variable domain EAGVTQFPSHSVIEKGQTVTLRCDPISGHDNLYWYRRVMGKEIKFLLHFVKESKQDESGMPNNRFLAERTGGTYSTLKVQPAELEDSGVYFCASSQSGAQYFGPGTRLLVL.

This sequence joins TRBV2 and TRBJ1-1; 7 nucleotides match TRBD1. The V gene end was trimmed by 8 bases and the J gene end by 2 bases; junction bases not matched to a gene: 8. The CDR3 covers 14 residues. CDR1 is SNHLY, CDR2 FYNNEI, per germline. CDR3 coding DNA: TGTGCCAGCCACGGACAGGTTTTAAACACTGAAGCTTTCTTT. Amino acid sequence: CASHGQVLNTEAFF.

This sequence joins TRBV7-9 and TRBJ2-1; possibly TRBD1 for D (6 bases). Germline CDR1 is SEHNR and CDR2 is FQNEAQ (reference sequence). This CDR3 contains 15 residues. Trimming took off 1 base at V and 6 bases at J, with 13 bases between the two ends. The CDR3 region is CASSLVATGINEQFF. CDR3 in DNA: TGTGCCAGCAGCTTAGTAGCCACAGGGATCAATGAGCAGTTCTTC.

The genes are TRBV6-5 and TRBJ1-2, with 7 nucleotides matching TRBD1. The germline CDR1 and CDR2 sequences are MNHEY and SVGAGI. CDR3 length equals 12 residues. V shed 7 bases and J 9 bases; nucleotides not matched to a gene: 8. CDR3 DNA sequence: TGTGCCAGCACCCCCGACAGGGTCCGCTACACCTTC. Protein sequence: CASTPDRVRYTF.

Of note for this clone: At one of its ends the junction is not consistent with the germline gene, which may arise from a read error. V gene TRBV5-4 combines with J gene TRBJ1-2; D is unresolved. CDR1 and CDR2 from the germline V gene are SGHNT and YYREEE (reference sequence). This CDR3 is built from 14 residues. In nucleotides, the CDR3 is TGTGCCAGCAGCTTGGTCGGGGTGAACTCTGGCTACACCTTC. It translates to CASSLVGVNSGYTF.

CDR3 sequence (DNA): TGCGCCAGCCCTCCCAGAGGTGAGCAGTTCTTC. It is translated as CASPPRGEQFF. The chain links TRBV10-1 to TRBJ2-1, with unresolved D. Germline-derived CDR1 and CDR2 are WNHNN and SYGVQD (reference sequence). The CDR3 has 11 residues. V was cut by 8 bases and J by 9 bases, with 11 bases left in between.

The chain has TRBV5-1 and TRBJ2-7, with TRBD2 as a possible D gene (6 bases). The germline gives CDR1 SGHRS, CDR2 YFSETQ. Trimming cost V 5 bases and J 0 bases, with 12 bases left between them. The CDR3 length is 14 residues. CDR3 sequence: CASRRDGGSYEQYF. CDR3 DNA: TGCGCCAGCAGGCGGGACGGGGGCTCCTACGAGCAGTACTTC.

This clone has more than one count but fewer than ten. The chain couples TRBV19 to TRBJ1-1; maybe TRBD1 (5 bases). The CDR3 extends over 16 amino acids. Trimming pared 3 bases from V and 1 base from J, leaving 15 bases between. CDR1 is LNHDA and CDR2 is SQIVND in the germline V gene (reference sequence). The CDR3 reads CASSMGQLMRNTEAFF. The CDR3, as DNA: TGTGCCAGTAGTATGGGGCAGCTGATGAGGAACACTGAAGCTTTCTTT.

V is TRBV4-2 and J is TRBJ1-1; unclear D gene. The CDR3 sequence is 13 residues long. V was clipped by 2 bases and J by 8 bases, with 12 bases between them. Germline CDR1 and CDR2: LGHNA and YNFKEQ. The DNA of the CDR3 is TGTGCCAGCAGCCAACCCGGAACCCCCGAAGCTTTCTTT. Amino acids: CASSQPGTPEAFF.

This chain uses TRBV29-1 with TRBJ2-1; 8 nucleotides agree with TRBD2. The germline V gene has CDR1 SQVTM and CDR2 ANQGSEA. After removal of 2 bases from V and 5 bases from J, the junction contained 5 bases not matched to a gene. The CDR3 sequence is 14 residues long. CDR3 in DNA: TGCAGCGTTGAACGCGGGAGGACAAACAATGAGCAGTTCTTC. This sequence encodes CSVERGRTNNEQFF.

This clone appeared a few times. This rearrangement joins TRBV2 to TRBJ1-2; D unresolved. The V end lost 4 bases, the J end lost 5 bases, and 11 bases lay between the germline ends. This CDR3 region has 13 residues. Germline CDR1 reads SNHLY; CDR2 reads FYNNEI. The CDR3 protein is CASSGVNSYGYTF. CDR3 nucleotide sequence: TGTGCCAGCAGTGGTGTCAACTCTTATGGCTACACCTTC.

In its sample, this clone was seen once. A far bigger clonotype differs at one base, so this is likely a read error. J is TRBJ2-3 and V is TRBV29-1, with a tentative D call TRBD1 (7 bases). Germline CDR1 SQVTM, CDR2 ANQGSEA. The CDR3 extends over 15 amino acids. The CDR3: CSVPRGAANTDTRYF. Written as DNA, the CDR3 is TGCAGCGTCCCCAGGGGGGCGGCCAACACAGATACGCGGTATTTT.

J is TRBJ1-2 and V is TRBV7-3, with D perhaps matching TRBD1 (6 bases). The V end lost 4 bases, the J end lost 13 bases, and 16 bases lay between the germline ends. The CDR3 extends over 12 amino acids. Germline V gene lookup returns CDR1 SGHTA and CDR2 FQGTGA. CDR3 protein: CASSSRGQTPTF. CDR3 sequence (DNA): TGTGCCAGCAGCTCACGAGGACAGACACCCACCTTC. The full variable domain, in which reference TRBV7-3 and TRBJ1-2 provide the parts outside the CDR3, is GAGVSQTPSNKVTEKGKYVELRCDPISGHTALYWYRQSLGQGPEFLIYFQGTGAADDSGLPNDRFFAVRPEGSVSTLKIQRTERGDSAVYLCASSSRGQTPTFGSGTRLTVV.

As to this clone: In the same sample, other DNA sequences code for this CDR3. This chain links TRBV29-1 with TRBJ2-3, with TRBD1 as a possible D gene (6 bases). The CDR3 sequence is 14 residues long. V shed 4 bases and J shed 1 base, with 12 bases lying between them. Germline loops: CDR1 SQVTM, CDR2 ANQGSEA. The CDR3 coding sequence is TGCAGCGTTGTGGGGGCAGGGGGCACAGATACGCAGTATTTT. It codes for CSVVGAGGTDTQYF.